This T cell receptor beta chain was recorded in a study of persistence of HIV-infected CD4 T cells (dated by TCRdb to the early 2020s). Regarding the study in general: The median time participants had been on suppressive ART was 8 years. The study isolated CMV- and HIV-1 Gag-responding CD4+ T cells from ART-treated individuals to examine antigen-driven clonal expansion of HIV-1-infected cells. Peripheral blood samples of up to about 180 mL were taken at multiple time points, with the exception of a couple of participants who underwent leukapheresis at a single time point. In the cross-participant TCR cluster analysis, under ten participants were included for CMV and over five participants were included for Gag. Proviral sequencing was used to assess clonality among infected cells, whereas TCRbeta sequencing gauged the clonality of all cells within each sorted population. Anti-CD3/anti-CD28 stimulation activated a higher proportion of cells, with a lower memory fraction, than antigen stimulation.

A distance of 16 bases separates the germline ends of V and J, which lose 1 base and 0 bases respectively. The CDR1 and CDR2 encoded by the germline V gene are SGHVS and FQNEAQ. The CDR3 measures 17 amino acids from cysteine to phenylalanine. Only CDR3 DNA remains: 51 bases, in frame from the first base. Summary of the overall study and its limitations: TCR oligoclonality correlated with proviral oligoclonality within the same sorted populations. Restriction of bulk TCR analyses to the rare CMV-responding cells that actually carried HIV-1 proviruses was not possible. Enrichment of degenerate expanded CDR3beta sequences was found in antigen-responding cells, suggesting convergent selection of CD4+ responses to CMV and Gag. Significantly lower TCRbeta richness was observed in CMV- and Gag-responding cells than in anti-CD3/anti-CD28-responding cells, and higher oligoclonality was observed in CMV-responding cells than in CD3/CD28-stimulated and Gag-responding cells. Only a small number of individuals took part in the study, and the range of antigens tested was limited.

In light of the paper, this sample's treatment or condition label describes: suppressive antiretroviral therapy. As a nonspecific positive control representing the CD4+ T cell repertoire, cells were stimulated with anti-CD3/anti-CD28 magnetic beads. CD4+ T cells that responded were sorted based on upregulation of both CD40 ligand and CD69. Participants were HIV-1-infected adults who started suppressive ART during chronic infection. For at least 4 years, the participants' plasma HIV-1 RNA had been undetectable, below 50 copies/mL. To be included, a participant needed positive CMV serology and a CD4+ T cell count above 400 cells/uL. Before stimulation, PBMCs were isolated using density centrifugation and depleted of CD8+ T cells. Stimulation of CD8-depleted PBMCs was carried out for approximately 17 hours with anti-CD28/CD49d costimulation, CD40-blocking antibody and enfuvirtide, to prevent new infections. Sorting was done on either a Beckman Coulter MoFlo Legacy or an XDP sorter, and propidium iodide was used to exclude dead cells. Genomic DNA was extracted using the QIAamp DNA Mini Kit for samples with more than one million cells and using the Quick-DNA Microprep Kit for all other samples.

This clone appeared once. The clone's antigen remains unknown. One base away there is no much larger clone; base qualities are not given. The immunoSEQ hsTCRB assay version 4 in survey mode was used to sequence TCRbeta repertoires from genomic DNA. For TCRbeta sequencing, genomic DNA was diluted to roughly 9.4 ng/uL, with up to about 1 ug used per sample. The paper's processing steps were these. TCRbeta data were analyzed in ImmunoSeq Analyzer 3.0, with diversity computed on productive nucleotide rearrangements. Using the Immunarch R package, lower-bound TCR diversity was estimated with the improved Chao index and clonality was estimated with the Gini coefficient. Different nucleotide rearrangements encoding the same CDR3beta amino acid sequence were treated as distinct clonotypes. Differential abundance analysis identified TCRbeta sequences significantly enriched in antigen-responding cells relative to anti-CD3/anti-CD28-activated cells. GLIPH2 clustered TCRs by predicted peptide-MHC specificity, both within individual participants and across merged participant data sets. Entries here come from immuneACCESS through TCRdb and include only in-frame sequences with V and J called. Some clones fail to appear in such tables; in the studies checked, an unresolved V gene covers under half of the shortfall, and the cause of the remainder is unknown. Clonal size and the V and J genes are those of that table, whereas D and trimming came from the DNA. This sample has 40,000 to 55,000 clones in its table, and just under 90% of those were observed once. The top ten hold about 3% of the sample.

The chain employs TRBV7-8 and TRBJ2-7; the D gene cannot be named for sure. The sequencing used CD4+ T cells sorted from PBMCs after roughly 18-hour stimulation, collected from a patient who received antiretroviral therapy. The sample's cell subset or site label, decoded: CD40L+CD69+ CD4 T cells responding to anti-CD3/anti-CD28 beads, representing the overall repertoire. This receptor was taken from an adult woman with HIV who was CMV-seropositive. The CDR3 protein is CASSLGPRAPSSYEQYF. The DNA sequence reads TGTGCCAGCAGCTTAGGCCCCCGGGCCCCAAGCTCCTACGAGCAGTACTTC.